A selection of T cell receptor beta chains follows, all from one sample in a study of blood T cell repertoires in COVID-19. Clones were sequenced by immunoSEQ multiplex PCR, and TCRdb holds only the in-frame ones, with some missing. The sample lists roughly 100,000 clones; approximately 86% were seen once. Source material: peripheral blood. The receptors originated from a man aged 50 or older with active or convalescent COVID-19. Both conserved end residues are part of each CDR3. The D gene is left open where the match is weak. For some rows the clone size is stated as once, few or many, or as a class when expanded; others skip it.

d_call clone_size cdr3_length j_call v_call cdr3_nt cdr3_aa
TRBD2 . 16 TRBJ2-7 TRBV3-1/TRBV3-2 TGTGCCAGCAGCCAGAGTAGCGGGGGGGCCTTGTACGAGCAGTACTTC CASSQSSGGALYEQYF
. . 10 TRBJ2-1 TRBV20-1 TGCGGCTTCCCGCCCCCTGAGCAGTTCTTC CGFPPPEQFF
TRBD1 . 15 TRBJ2-3 TRBV5-1 TGCGCCAGCAGCCAGGGACAGGGAGTCACAGATACGCAGTATTTT CASSQGQGVTDTQYF
TRBD1 . 13 TRBJ2-3 TRBV6-5 TGTGCCAGCACCGGGACAGCCACAGATACGCAGTATTTT CASTGTATDTQYF
. . 12 TRBJ2-7 TRBV11-3 TGTGCCAGCAGCTCGCAGGGAAACGAGCAGTACTTC CASSSQGNEQYF
TRBD1 . 16 TRBJ2-5 TRBV3-1/TRBV3-2 TGTGCCAGCAGCCATCAACGGGACAGGGGAAGAGAGACCCAGTACTTC CASSHQRDRGRETQYF
TRBD1 . 14 TRBJ2-2 TRBV10-3 TGTGCCACCCGGGACAGGACGAACACCGGGGAGCTGTTTTTT CATRDRTNTGELFF
. few 13 TRBJ1-1 TRBV30 TGTGCGGGGCTAAGGGAGGGGGGCACTGAAGCTTTCTTT CAGLREGGTEAFF
. . 14 TRBJ1-5 TRBV9 TGTGCCAGCAGCGCGGGGAGTGGCAATCAGCCCCAGCATTTT CASSAGSGNQPQHF
TRBD1 . 13 TRBJ1-2 TRBV18 TGTGCCAGCTCAACGACAGGGGTTGATGGCTACACCTTC CASSTTGVDGYTF
TRBD2 . 15 TRBJ2-5 TRBV5-6 TGTGCCAGCAGCTTGCAGCGGGGGTACCAAGAGACCCAGTACTTC CASSLQRGYQETQYF
TRBD2 . 18 TRBJ2-1 TRBV4-3 TGCGCCAGCAGCCAAGGCCATTCTAGCGGGGGGGGTAACAATGAGCAGTTCTTC CASSQGHSSGGGNNEQFF
TRBD2 . 17 TRBJ2-2 TRBV10-1 TGCGCCAGCAGTGAGGTGGGACTAGCGGGGCGGACCGGGGAGCTGTTTTTT CASSEVGLAGRTGELFF
. . 14 TRBJ1-4 TRBV4-2 TGTGCCAGCAGCCAAGGGGAGGGAAGTGAAAAACTGTTTTTT CASSQGEGSEKLFF
TRBD2 . 13 TRBJ2-5 TRBV3-1/TRBV3-2 TGTGCCAGCACCACGGGGGGGCTGGAGACCCAGTACTTC CASTTGGLETQYF
. . 15 TRBJ2-6 TRBV28 TGTGCCAGCAGTTCCCCCCACTCTGGGGCCAACGTCCTGACTTTC CASSSPHSGANVLTF
. . 17 TRBJ1-5 TRBV24-1 TGTGCCACCAGTTTTATCCCGGGACAAGATAGCAATCAGCCCCAGCATTTT CATSFIPGQDSNQPQHF
TRBD1 . 15 TRBJ1-1 TRBV28 TGTGCCAGCACTCCCGCAGGGGGTGCGAACACTGAAGCTTTCTTT CASTPAGGANTEAFF
. . 14 TRBJ1-4 TRBV24-1 TGTGCCACCAGTGACCCCCTACAGGCGGAAAAACTGTTTTTT CATSDPLQAEKLFF
TRBD1 . 15 TRBJ2-1 TRBV18 TGTGCCAGCTCCCTCGGACAGGAAAACTACAATGAGCAGTTCTTC CASSLGQENYNEQFF
. . 15 TRBJ1-2 TRBV21-1 TGTGCCAGCAGCAAAGCTACAGGGTTCGGGTATGGCTACACCTTC CASSKATGFGYGYTF
. . 12 TRBJ2-1 TRBV12-5 TGTGCTAGTGGTGCAGGGGTTGGAGAGCAGTTCTTC CASGAGVGEQFF
. . 15 TRBJ2-6 TRBV5-1 TGCGCCAGCAGCTTGGTTATATCTGGGGCCAACGTCCTGACTTTC CASSLVISGANVLTF
. . 13 TRBJ1-1 TRBV12-3/TRBV12-4 TGTGCCAGCAGTTTCAGGGAGAACACTGAAGCTTTCTTT CASSFRENTEAFF
. . 17 TRBJ2-6 TRBV2 TGTGCCAGCAGGAACAGGGCCCTGAGGGCCGGGGCCAACGTCCTGACTTTC CASRNRALRAGANVLTF
. . 13 TRBJ2-1 TRBV11-2 TGTGCCAGCAGCTTCCGCCAGGGGAATGAGCAGTTCTTC CASSFRQGNEQFF
TRBD1 . 17 TRBJ1-6 TRBV10-2 TGCGCCAGCAGTGACAGGGGGCAGAGCTCCTATAATTCACCCCTCCACTTT CASSDRGQSSYNSPLHF
. . 16 TRBJ1-2 TRBV28 TGTGCCAGCAGTTCAACTGGGACACCCGTTAACTATGGCTACACCTTC CASSSTGTPVNYGYTF
. . 16 TRBJ1-6 TRBV2 TGTGCCAGCAGGAGGGGGAGGGGTTCGGAAAATTCACCCCTCCACTTT CASRRGRGSENSPLHF
TRBD2 . 16 TRBJ2-3 TRBV13 TGTGCCAGCAGCTCCTGGAGGACTAGCGGGGAGGGTACGCAGTATTTT CASSSWRTSGEGTQYF
. . 13 TRBJ2-1 TRBV29-1 TGCAGCTCTGAGGGGACACCTTACAATGAGCAGTTCTTC CSSEGTPYNEQFF
. . 15 TRBJ1-2 TRBV15 TGTGCCACCAGCAGAGATTCCGCAGGGGAGAATGGCTACACCTTC CATSRDSAGENGYTF
TRBD1 . 14 TRBJ2-4 TRBV10-2 TGCGCCAGCAGTCGTACAGGGGAGAAAAACATTCAGTACTTC CASSRTGEKNIQYF
TRBD2 . 15 TRBJ2-5 TRBV7-2 TGTGCCAGCAGCTTTAGCGGGGGGCACGGAGAGACCCAGTACTTC CASSFSGGHGETQYF
TRBD1 . 14 TRBJ1-1 TRBV29-1 TGCAGCGTTGCCCAACAGGGGGCGAACACTGAAGCTTTCTTT CSVAQQGANTEAFF
TRBD2 . 15 TRBJ2-3 TRBV25-1 TGTGCCAGCAGTGATAGCGGGGTTGGCACAGATACGCAGTATTTT CASSDSGVGTDTQYF
. . 12 TRBJ1-1 TRBV29-1 TGCAGCGCAGGTCTAGGGGGCACTGAAGCTTTCTTT CSAGLGGTEAFF
. . 15 TRBJ2-3 TRBV28 TGTGCCAGCAGAGGGGAAGGGGTCGGCACAGATACGCAGTATTTT CASRGEGVGTDTQYF
. . 13 TRBJ1-1 TRBV3-1/TRBV3-2 TGTGCCAGCAGGTCCGGGAGGAACACTGAAGCTTTCTTT CASRSGRNTEAFF
TRBD1 . 12 TRBJ1-5 TRBV30 TGTGCCTGGGACAGGGCAGCTCAGCCCCAGCATTTT CAWDRAAQPQHF